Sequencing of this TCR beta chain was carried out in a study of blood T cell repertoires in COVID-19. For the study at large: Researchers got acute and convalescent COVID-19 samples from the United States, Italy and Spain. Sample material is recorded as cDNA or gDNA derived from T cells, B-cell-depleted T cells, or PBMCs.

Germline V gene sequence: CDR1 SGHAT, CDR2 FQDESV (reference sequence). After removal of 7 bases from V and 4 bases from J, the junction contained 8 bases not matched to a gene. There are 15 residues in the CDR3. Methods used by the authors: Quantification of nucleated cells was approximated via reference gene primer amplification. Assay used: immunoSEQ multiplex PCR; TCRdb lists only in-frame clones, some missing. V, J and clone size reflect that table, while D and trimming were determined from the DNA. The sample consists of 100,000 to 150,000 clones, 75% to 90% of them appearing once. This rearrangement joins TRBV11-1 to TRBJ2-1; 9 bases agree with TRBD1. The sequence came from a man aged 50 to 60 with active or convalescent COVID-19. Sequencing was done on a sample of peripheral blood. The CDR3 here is CASNRPGQGYNEQFF. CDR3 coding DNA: TGTGCCAGCAACCGTCCGGGACAGGGTTACAATGAGCAGTTCTTC.